This is a list of T cell receptor beta chains from one sample in a study of regulatory T cells in long-lasting Graves disease. TCRdb redid the calling of the multiplex PCR reads with MiXCR, one entry per CDR3 protein. The sample records 430,000 or so distinct CDR3 sequences, around 20% being singletons. Sequencing used peripheral blood mononuclear cells (PBMCs), obtained when the disease was refractory, from a patient treated with antithyroid drugs. These receptors all stem from a female donor with Graves disease. CDR3s include the opening cysteine and the closing phenylalanine or tryptophan. D genes are given only for firm matches. Only part of the rows carry a size: once, few, many, or a class if the clone is expanded.

>TRBD1|TRBV2|.|TRBJ2-1
TGTGCCAGCAAATTCGAGGGGGCGAGAAACAATGAGCAGTTCTTC
CASKFEGARNNEQFF
>TRBD1|TRBV6-1|many|TRBJ2-5
TGTGCCAGCAGCCCCGGACAGGGTTCGATGAAGACCCAGTACTTC
CASSPGQGSMKTQYF
>.|TRBV13|once|TRBJ2-7
TGTGCCAGCAGCTCCTCAATTTCCCCACCCCAGGGACACCAAACTCTTTCCTACGAGCAGTACTTC
CASSSSISPPQGHQTLSYEQYF
>TRBD2|TRBV20-1|many|TRBJ2-5
TGCAGTGCTAGTACAAGTCATATAGCGGGAGGCAAAGAGACCCAGTACTTC
CSASTSHIAGGKETQYF
>.|TRBV28|many|TRBJ1-2
TGTGCCAGTGAAACAGGGCCTAACTATGGCTACACCTTC
CASETGPNYGYTF
>TRBD1|TRBV7-8|few|TRBJ2-7
TGTGCCAGCAGCTTAGATACAGGGGGAATCTCCGAGCAGTACTTC
CASSLDTGGISEQYF
>.|TRBV20-1|few|TRBJ2-7
TGCAGTGCTAGAGATCTTGGGGGGAGGTTCTCCTACGAGCAGTACTTC
CSARDLGGRFSYEQYF
>.|TRBV12-3/TRBV12-4|many|TRBJ2-7
TGTGCCAGCAGTAGCACAGGGCCCTACGAGCAGTACTTC
CASSSTGPYEQYF
>.|TRBV20-1|many|TRBJ2-7
TGCAGTGCTAGCGAGCCCGGCAGAACCTACGAGCAGTACTTC
CSASEPGRTYEQYF
>.|TRBV20-1|many|TRBJ2-6
TGCAGTGCGAGGGAGTCCGGGGCCAACGTCCTGACTTTC
CSARESGANVLTF
>TRBD2|TRBV28|many|TRBJ2-7
TGTGCCAGCAGTTTGGTAGCGGGAGGGTTCGAGCAGTACTTC
CASSLVAGGFEQYF
>.|TRBV28|many|TRBJ2-5
TGTGCCAGCATCGGAGTCGGGGAGACCCAGTACTTC
CASIGVGETQYF
>.|TRBV28|many|TRBJ2-7
TGTGCCAGCAGTTTACAAGGGTGGGGCAGCTACGAGCAGTACTTC
CASSLQGWGSYEQYF
>.|TRBV28|many|TRBJ1-3
TGTGCCAGCAGTCCCCCACAGGGCTCTGGAAACACCATATATTTT
CASSPPQGSGNTIYF
>TRBD1|TRBV27|.|TRBJ2-3
TGTGCCAGCAACGCAGGACAGGGAGGCCTCACAGATACGCAGTATTTT
CASNAGQGGLTDTQYF
>.|TRBV28|many|TRBJ2-7
TGTGCCAGCAGTTTCCCCCCCCACCAGGTCCCTGAGGACGAGCAGTACTTC
CASSFPPHQVPEDEQYF
>.|TRBV19|.|TRBJ2-1
TGTGCCAGTAGTATCAGGACTAAGCAGTTCTTC
CASSIRTKQFF
>TRBD1|TRBV29-1|many|TRBJ2-2
TGCAGCGCGCGGGATACAGGGGGCGCCTCGAACACCGGGGAGCTGTTTTTT
CSARDTGGASNTGELFF
>TRBD1|TRBV6-2/TRBV6-3|.|TRBJ2-7
TGTGCCAGCAGTACGTACAGGGGGCATGAAGACGAGCAGTACTTC
CASSTYRGHEDEQYF
>.|TRBV20-1|.|TRBJ2-5
TGCAGCGCCGTAAGGATGAGCGGAGAAGAGACCCAGTACTTC
CSAVRMSGEETQYF
>.|TRBV9|many|TRBJ1-2
TGTGCCAGCAGCGGGAATTCAGGGAAAAGGGACTATGGCTACACCTTC
CASSGNSGKRDYGYTF
>.|TRBV20-1|many|TRBJ1-5
TGCAGTGCTGTGGGACCGCACTCGGGGTATAGCAATCAGCCCCAGCATTTT
CSAVGPHSGYSNQPQHF
>TRBD2|TRBV12-3/TRBV12-4|many|TRBJ2-2
TGTGCCAGCAGTTTAAGGGTAGCGGGACTGAACACCGGGGAGCTGTTTTTT
CASSLRVAGLNTGELFF
>.|TRBV28|many|TRBJ1-1
TGTGCCAGCAGTTTAGAGATCCGTAGAAAGAACACTGAAGCTTTCTTT
CASSLEIRRKNTEAFF
>TRBD1|TRBV5-1|few|TRBJ2-7
TGCGCCAGCAGCTTGGACCTAACAGGGGGCGTCTCCTACGAGCAGTACTTC
CASSLDLTGGVSYEQYF
>.|TRBV7-9|.|TRBJ1-1
TGTGCCAGCAGGTCGGGGTTCCGGGGGACTGAAGCTTTCTTT
CASRSGFRGTEAFF
>.|TRBV12-3/TRBV12-4|.|TRBJ1-5
TGTGCCAGCAGTTACGCGGACGGCTTTCGGGGGAGCAATCAGCCCCAGCATTTT
CASSYADGFRGSNQPQHF
>TRBD2|TRBV4-2|.|TRBJ2-7
TGTGCCAGCAGCCGCGGGGGGGGGGGGACTGACTACTACGAGCAGTACTTC
CASSRGGGGTDYYEQYF
>TRBD2|TRBV11-2|.|TRBJ2-7
TGTGCCAGCAGCTTGGGGGGGGTCCACGGGCAGTACTTC
CASSLGGVHGQYF
>.|TRBV19|.|TRBJ2-1
TGTGCCAGTAGTATAGGCAGGGAGGTGGATGAGCAGTTCTTC
CASSIGREVDEQFF
>.|TRBV7-9|few|TRBJ2-5
TGTGCCAGCAGCCCCCCCAAGGTTGGTCGACAAGAGACCCAGTACTTC
CASSPPKVGRQETQYF
>.|TRBV28|many|TRBJ1-5
TGTGCCAGCAGTTACAGGGCTCAGCCCCAGCATTTT
CASSYRAQPQHF
>TRBD1|TRBV3-1|many|TRBJ1-2
TGTGCCAGCAGCCATACAGGGGGCAGAGATGGCTACACCTTC
CASSHTGGRDGYTF
>TRBD1|TRBV7-9|few|TRBJ2-7
TGTGCCAGCAGGGGACAGGCGGGCTACGAGCAGTACTTC
CASRGQAGYEQYF
>.|TRBV28|many|TRBJ1-1
TGTGCCAGCAGTTTATGGGGGGAAGCGGGGGCTTTCTTT
CASSLWGEAGAFF
>.|TRBV6-6|many|TRBJ2-5
TGTGCCAGCAGTTACTCGGGTAGCGGAGGGGAAGAGACCCAGTACTTC
CASSYSGSGGEETQYF
>.|TRBV7-8|few|TRBJ1-1
TGTGCCAGCAGCTTAGAAAATTACAGGTCTAACACTGAAGCTTTCTTT
CASSLENYRSNTEAFF
>TRBD2|TRBV19|.|TRBJ2-2
TGTGCCAGTAGAGCCCAGCGGGGGAGCACCGGGGAGCTGTTTTTT
CASRAQRGSTGELFF
>.|TRBV5-1|.|TRBJ2-5
TGCGCCAGCAGCTGGACGGTTCAAGAGACCCAGTACTTC
CASSWTVQETQYF
>.|TRBV10-1|.|TRBJ2-1
TGCGCCAGCAGTGAGAGCTCCCTGGAGCAGTTCTTC
CASSESSLEQFF
>.|TRBV6-1|few|TRBJ2-7
TGTGCCAGCAGTGAAGGAGCCTTCTACGAGCAGTACTTC
CASSEGAFYEQYF
>.|TRBV20-1|.|TRBJ1-6
TGCAGTGCTAGAGATCGAACGGTGGGTAATTCACCCCTCCACTTT
CSARDRTVGNSPLHF
>.|TRBV20-1|.|TRBJ2-3
TGCAGTGCAAGACTGGGTGGCACAGATACGCAGTATTTT
CSARLGGTDTQYF
>.|TRBV29-1|few|TRBJ2-2
TGCAGCGTTAAGACACCCAGGGGCACCGGGGAGCTGTTTTTT
CSVKTPRGTGELFF
>.|TRBV20-1|many|TRBJ1-1
TGCAGTGCTAGAGATCAGAGGGCCGGCACTGAAGCTTTCTTT
CSARDQRAGTEAFF
>TRBD2|TRBV2|many|TRBJ2-7
TGTGCCAGCGGTAGACTAGCGGCCCCCTTTGAGCAGTACTTC
CASGRLAAPFEQYF
>.|TRBV6-5|.|TRBJ2-5
TGTGCCAGCAGTTACCCCCAAGGGGGGAACTACCAAGAGACCCAGTACTTC
CASSYPQGGNYQETQYF
>.|TRBV19|many|TRBJ1-5
TGTGCCAGTAGTTGGCAGCCCCAGCATTTT
CASSWQPQHF
>.|TRBV6-1|.|TRBJ2-3
TGTGCCATTCGGACCTCTAGCACAGATACGCAGTATTTT
CAIRTSSTDTQYF
>.|TRBV19|many|TRBJ1-5
TGTGCCAGTAGTATTGGGGGCAGGGCGGCTGCCTATAGCAATCAGCCCCAGCATTTT
CASSIGGRAAAYSNQPQHF
>.|TRBV10-3|many|TRBJ2-7
TGTGCCATCAGTGAGTCGCGGACCCCCTACGAGCAGTACTTC
CAISESRTPYEQYF
>TRBD1|TRBV30|.|TRBJ2-7
TGTGCCTGGAGTAAAACCGGGACAGGGACGTACGAGCAGTACTTC
CAWSKTGTGTYEQYF
>.|TRBV30|.|TRBJ2-7
TGTGCCTGGAGTGTCCCGGGACACAGCTCCTACGAGCAGTACTTC
CAWSVPGHSSYEQYF
>.|TRBV28|.|TRBJ1-3
TGTGCCAGCAGCGCTCACGGGACCACTGGAAACACCATATATTTT
CASSAHGTTGNTIYF
>TRBD2|TRBV24-1|few|TRBJ2-7
TGTGCCACCGGGGGGGAGGGCGACGAGCAGTACTTC
CATGGEGDEQYF
>.|TRBV11-1|.|TRBJ2-7
TGTGCCAGCAGCTCTTCCGGGAGCCTGGCAAGCGAGCAGTACTTC
CASSSSGSLASEQYF
>.|TRBV28|many|TRBJ1-5
TGTGCCAGCAGTTTAACCCAGGGATGGGGCCAGCCCCAGCATTTT
CASSLTQGWGQPQHF
>.|TRBV5-8|many|TRBJ1-5
TGTGCCAGCAGCCTTAATCCATCAGGGTTTCCCCAGCATTTT
CASSLNPSGFPQHF